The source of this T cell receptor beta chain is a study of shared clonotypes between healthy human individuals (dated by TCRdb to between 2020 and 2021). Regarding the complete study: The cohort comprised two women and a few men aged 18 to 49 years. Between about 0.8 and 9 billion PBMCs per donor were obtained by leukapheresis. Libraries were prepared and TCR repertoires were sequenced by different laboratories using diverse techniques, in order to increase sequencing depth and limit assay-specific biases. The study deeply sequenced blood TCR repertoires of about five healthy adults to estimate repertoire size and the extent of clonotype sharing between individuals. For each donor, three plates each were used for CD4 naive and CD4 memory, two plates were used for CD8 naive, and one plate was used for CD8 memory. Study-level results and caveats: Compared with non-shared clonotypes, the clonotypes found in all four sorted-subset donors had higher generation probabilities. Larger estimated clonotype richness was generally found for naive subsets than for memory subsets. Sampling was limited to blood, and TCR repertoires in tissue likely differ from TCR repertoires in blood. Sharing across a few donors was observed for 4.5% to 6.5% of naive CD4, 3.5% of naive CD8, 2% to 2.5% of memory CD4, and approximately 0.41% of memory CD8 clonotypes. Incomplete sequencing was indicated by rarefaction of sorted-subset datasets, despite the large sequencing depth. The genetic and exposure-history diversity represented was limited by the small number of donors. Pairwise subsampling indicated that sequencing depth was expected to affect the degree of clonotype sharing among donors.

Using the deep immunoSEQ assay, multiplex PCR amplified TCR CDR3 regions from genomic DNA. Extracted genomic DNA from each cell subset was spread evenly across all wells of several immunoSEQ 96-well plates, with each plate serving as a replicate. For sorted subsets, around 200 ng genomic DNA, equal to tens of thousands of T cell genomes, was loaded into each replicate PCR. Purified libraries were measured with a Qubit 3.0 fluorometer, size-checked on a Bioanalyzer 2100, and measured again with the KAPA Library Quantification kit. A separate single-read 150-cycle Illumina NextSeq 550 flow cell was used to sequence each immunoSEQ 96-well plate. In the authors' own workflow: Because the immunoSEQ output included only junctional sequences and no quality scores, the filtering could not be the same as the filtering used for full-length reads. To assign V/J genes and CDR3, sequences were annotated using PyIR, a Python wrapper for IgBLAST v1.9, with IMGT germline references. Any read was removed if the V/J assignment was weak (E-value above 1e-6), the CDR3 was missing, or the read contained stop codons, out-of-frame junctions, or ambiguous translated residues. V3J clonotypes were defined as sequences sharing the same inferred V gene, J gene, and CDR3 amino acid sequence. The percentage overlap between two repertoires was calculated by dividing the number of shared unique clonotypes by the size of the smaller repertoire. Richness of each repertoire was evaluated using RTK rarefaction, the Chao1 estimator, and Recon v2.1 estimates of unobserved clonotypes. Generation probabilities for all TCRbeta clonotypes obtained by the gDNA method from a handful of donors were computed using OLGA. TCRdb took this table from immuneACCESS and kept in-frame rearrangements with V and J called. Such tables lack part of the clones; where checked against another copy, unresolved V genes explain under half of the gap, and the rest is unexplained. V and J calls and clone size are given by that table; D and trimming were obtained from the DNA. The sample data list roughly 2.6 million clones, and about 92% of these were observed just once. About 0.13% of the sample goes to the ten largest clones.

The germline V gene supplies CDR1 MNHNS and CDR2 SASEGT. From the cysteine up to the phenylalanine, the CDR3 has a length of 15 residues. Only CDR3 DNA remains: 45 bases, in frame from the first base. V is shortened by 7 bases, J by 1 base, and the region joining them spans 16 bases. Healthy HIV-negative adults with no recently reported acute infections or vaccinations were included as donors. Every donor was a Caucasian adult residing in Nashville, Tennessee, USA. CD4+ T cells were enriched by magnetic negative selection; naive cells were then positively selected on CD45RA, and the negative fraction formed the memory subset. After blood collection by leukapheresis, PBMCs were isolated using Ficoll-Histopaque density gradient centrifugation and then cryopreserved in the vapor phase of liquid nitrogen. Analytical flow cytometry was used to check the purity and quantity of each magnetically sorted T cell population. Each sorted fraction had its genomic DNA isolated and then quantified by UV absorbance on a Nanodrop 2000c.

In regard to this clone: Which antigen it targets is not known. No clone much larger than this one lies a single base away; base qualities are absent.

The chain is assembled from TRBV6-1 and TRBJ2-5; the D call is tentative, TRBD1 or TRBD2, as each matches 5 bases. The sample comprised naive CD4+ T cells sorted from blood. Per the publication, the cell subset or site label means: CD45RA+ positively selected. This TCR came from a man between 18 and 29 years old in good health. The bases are TGTGCCAGCACTTCTTACACGGGGCGCCAAGAGACCCAGTACTTC. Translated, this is CASTSYTGRQETQYF.